These 18 T cell receptor beta chains came from one sample sequenced in a study of shared clonotypes between healthy human individuals. This table comes from immunoSEQ multiplex PCR, and its TCRdb copy is limited to in-frame clones, with some not included. The repertoire holds millions of clones, with around nine tenths as singletons. Sequenced material: naive CD4+ T cells sorted from blood. Subset specified: CD45RA+ positively selected. All receptors come from a man younger than 35 in good health.

This chain connects TRBV30 to TRBJ1-3, with unresolved D. Germline V gene data show CDR1 as GTSNPN and CDR2 as SVGIG (reference sequence). CDR3 length: 14 residues. Trimming stripped 2 bases from V and 0 bases from J, with 8 bases between. CDR3 DNA sequence: TGTGCCTGGAGTTTAATGAGCTCTGGAAACACCATATATTTT. Its protein is CAWSLMSSGNTIYF.

The chain combines TRBV6-4 with TRBJ2-3; D remains unclear. The V gene's germline CDR1 is MRHNA and CDR2 SNTAGT. This CDR3 is built from 12 residues. V lost 6 bases and J lost 4, with 8 bases in between. The CDR3 sequence is CASSNSADTQYF. The CDR3 DNA reads as TGTGCCAGCAGCAATTCAGCAGATACGCAGTATTTT.

The chain has TRBV18 and TRBJ2-5; D is undetermined. The CDR3 is made up of 14 amino acids. The germline CDR1 and CDR2 sequences are KGHSH and LQKENI. V lost 8 bases and J lost 5, with 18 bases in between. CDR3: CASRSPKGIETQYF. The CDR3 nucleotides read TGTGCCAGCCGATCACCAAAAGGGATTGAGACCCAGTACTTC.

CDR3 loop: CAIRDPGPYEQYF. CDR3 in DNA: TGTGCCATCAGAGATCCGGGCCCCTACGAGCAGTACTTC. The genes are TRBV10-3 and TRBJ2-7; D remains unclear. Deletions cut 6 bases from V and 2 bases from J, with 11 bases between. Per germline, CDR1 ENHRY and CDR2 SYGVKD. The CDR3 has 13 amino acids.

The chain links TRBV30 to TRBJ2-7; no clear D. The germline V and J ends were trimmed by 2 bases and 2 bases, with 10 bases remaining between them. This CDR3 has 13 amino acids. CDR1 and CDR2 (germline): GTSNPN, SVGIG (reference sequence). The CDR3: CAWSKDLTYEQYF. The DNA of the CDR3 is TGTGCCTGGAGTAAGGACCTAACCTACGAGCAGTACTTC.

This clone was recorded a few times. DNA of the CDR3: TGTGCCAGCAGCTTAGAGGAGCAGCCCCAGCATTTT. As protein: CASSLEEQPQHF. This chain joins TRBV7-8 and TRBJ1-5; D unclear. This CDR3 has 12 amino acids. Trimming stripped 1 base from V and 7 bases from J, with 5 bases between. Germline CDR1 reads SGHVS; CDR2 reads FQNEAQ.

J is TRBJ2-3 and V is TRBV7-2, with TRBD2 as a possible D gene (5 bases). V lost 4 bases to trimming and J lost 2 bases, with 10 bases between them. Germline CDR1 reads SGHTA; CDR2 reads FQGNSA. CDR3 length: 14 amino acids. The CDR3 is CASSSAGLTDTQYF. CDR3 nucleotides: TGTGCCAGCAGCTCGGCGGGTCTCACAGATACGCAGTATTTT.

The chain joins TRBV7-3 to TRBJ2-1; 7 bases fit TRBD1. CDR1 is SGHTA, CDR2 FQGTGA, per germline. There are 14 residues in the CDR3. Trimming took 5 bases from V and 10 from J; bases not matched to a gene: 11. CDR3 residues: CASSPGDIRGEQFF. The CDR3 DNA follows: TGTGCCAGCAGCCCAGGGGACATCAGGGGGGAGCAGTTCTTC.

The chain couples TRBV5-1 to TRBJ1-5; D uncertain. The CDR3 covers 13 residues. The germline V and J ends were trimmed by 5 bases and 1 base, with 7 bases remaining between them. In germline, CDR1 is SGHRS, CDR2 YFSETQ. This CDR3 is CASRAESNQPQHF. The DNA for the CDR3 is TGCGCCAGCAGGGCGGAAAGCAATCAGCCCCAGCATTTT.

This chain links TRBV7-9 with TRBJ2-1, with D maybe TRBD2 (6 bases). CDR3 length equals 15 residues. V dropped 2 bases and J dropped 9 bases, with 17 bases sitting between them. CDR1 is SEHNR and CDR2 is FQNEAQ in the germline V gene (reference sequence). CDR3 residues: CASSLSAGRRGEQFF. For the CDR3, the DNA is TGTGCCAGCAGCTTAAGCGCGGGTAGGAGGGGTGAGCAGTTCTTC.

With respect to this clone: This same CDR3 is encoded by further DNA sequences in the sample. The genes are TRBV5-1 and TRBJ2-3; TRBD2 agrees at 12 bases. The CDR3 covers 16 residues. V lost 4 bases, J lost 0 bases, and 3 bases stayed unmatched. Per the germline V gene, CDR1 is SGHRS and CDR2 is YFSETQ. CDR3 residues: CASSEGTSGSTDTQYF. In DNA, the CDR3 is TGCGCCAGCAGCGAAGGGACTAGCGGGAGCACAGATACGCAGTATTTT.

CDR3 in DNA: TGTGCCAGCAGCTTAACGCCGGCAGGGGAGAATGGCTACACCTTC. Translating gives CASSLTPAGENGYTF. The gene calls are TRBV7-3 and TRBJ1-2; tentatively, D is TRBD1 (6 bases). The germline V gene encodes CDR1 SGHTA and CDR2 FQGTGA. The CDR3 runs to 15 residues. Trimming cost V 0 bases and J 6 bases, with 14 bases left between them. Looking up the rest from reference TRBV7-3 and TRBJ1-2 gives the full variable domain: GAGVSQTPSNKVTEKGKYVELRCDPISGHTALYWYRQSLGQGPEFLIYFQGTGAADDSGLPNDRFFAVRPEGSVSTLKIQRTERGDSAVYLCASSLTPAGENGYTFGSGTRLTVV.

Remarks on this clone: Other DNA sequences from this sample encode an identical CDR3 as well. The chain recombines TRBV18 with TRBJ2-5, with D unclear. The CDR3 loop spans 13 amino acids. In germline, CDR1 is KGHSH, CDR2 LQKENI. Trimming stripped 0 bases from V and 5 bases from J, with 7 bases between. The CDR3 DNA reads as TGTGCCAGCTCACCACCTAGCTGGGAGACCCAGTACTTC. As protein: CASSPPSWETQYF.

The sample holds one count of this clone. The gene calls are TRBV29-1 and TRBJ2-7; 7 nucleotides line up with TRBD1. Germline CDR1 reads SQVTM; CDR2 reads ANQGSEA. The CDR3 spans 12 residues. The junction had 4 bases not matched to a gene; V was cut back by 8 bases and J by 0 bases. This CDR3 is CSFRDSSYEQYF. The DNA of the CDR3 is TGCAGCTTCCGGGACAGCTCCTACGAGCAGTACTTC.

The chain recombines TRBV16 with TRBJ1-2, with unresolved D. Germline CDR1 KGHSY, CDR2 FQNENV. The CDR3 runs 14 residues. V shed 0 bases and J shed 0 bases, with 5 bases lying between them. The CDR3 DNA is TGTGCCAGCAGCCAATCAGTAGCTAACTATGGCTACACCTTC. Residues: CASSQSVANYGYTF.

CDR3 sequence reads: CASTGIGNTGELFF. The CDR3 DNA is TGCGCCAGCACAGGGATCGGGAACACCGGGGAGCTGTTTTTT. This rearrangement joins TRBV10-2 to TRBJ2-2; TRBD1 is a possible D gene (5 bases). The CDR3 runs to 14 residues. Germline V CDR1 and CDR2: WSHSY, SAAADI. The V end was cut by 7 bases, the J end by 1 base, with 10 bases between.

V gene TRBV4-1 combines with J gene TRBJ2-5, with TRBD2 matching over 14 bases. CDR3 length equals 17 residues. With V trimmed by 0 bases and J by 5 bases, 5 bases remained unmatched. Germline values: CDR1 MGHRA, CDR2 YSYEKL. The CDR3 loop is CASSQDGTSGSSETQYF. CDR3 DNA: TGCGCCAGCAGCCAAGACGGGACTAGCGGGAGTTCGGAGACCCAGTACTTC.

The chain carries TRBV2 and TRBJ1-4; D remains ambiguous. The CDR3 totals 12 residues. Germline V gene lookup returns CDR1 SNHLY and CDR2 FYNNEI. V was trimmed by 8 bases and J by 7 bases, leaving 11 bases between them. Here the CDR3 reads CASSPGSEKLFF. DNA of the CDR3: TGTGCCAGCTCACCGGGGTCTGAAAAACTGTTTTTT.